This TCR beta chain originates from a study of blood T cells in healthy people across ages. The amount of total RNA extracted per sample was at least 5 micrograms. In the case of this clonotype: Its antigen is currently unknown.

Study results and limitations: Nothing was known about donor CMV status, and this possibly confounded expanded clonotype changes.

For the second PCR, which ran for 7 to 11 cycles, a sample-barcoded 5' primer and a J-beta primer mix were used. Each CDR3 protein is one row after TCRdb ran MiXCR on the 5' RACE reads. The sample consists of a few hundred thousand distinct CDR3 sequences, approximately 47% of them appearing once. The TCR sequence derives from a man aged 55 to 69 in good health. The sample consisted of blood.

CDR3 DNA: TGTGCCAGCAGCCGGGACTCCGCCTACAATGAGCAGTACTTC. Translated, it gives CASSRDSAYNEQYF. This rearrangement joins TRBV7-8 to TRBJ2-1, with D perhaps matching TRBD2 (6 bases). The assigned J gene may be wrong: the sequence end matches TRBJ2-7 better. The germline V gene encodes CDR1 SGHVS and CDR2 FQNEAQ. This CDR3 has 14 residues.